This passage covers 10 T cell receptor beta chains from one sample sequenced in a study of OX40 agonist ivuxolimab in advanced cancers. Repertoires were generated with immunoSEQ multiplex PCR, while TCRdb's copy carries only in-frame clones and drops some. The table has about 96,000 clones, under 85% seen once; the top ten hold 5.8%. The material was CD4+ or CD8+ T cells sorted from blood, obtained in a trial of the OX40 agonist ivuxolimab. The receptors were gathered from an adult with an advanced solid tumor such as melanoma, head and neck, liver or kidney cancer.

The rearrangement uses TRBV9 and TRBJ2-5; D remains ambiguous. The CDR3 runs 13 residues. Germline V gene lookup returns CDR1 SGDLS and CDR2 YYNGEE. The V and J ends lost 3 bases and 5 bases respectively, with 11 bases between them. The DNA of the CDR3 is TGTGCCAGCAGCGCGCCCATAGGGGAGACCCAGTACTTC. Translation gives CASSAPIGETQYF.

This clone showed up just a few times. This chain joins TRBV5-1 and TRBJ2-2; 7 bases match TRBD1. J was trimmed by 7 bases and V by 1 base; bases with no gene match: 4. CDR3 length: 14 residues. Germline assignment: CDR1 SGHRS and CDR2 YFSETQ. CDR3 protein: CASSLSGGIGELFF. The CDR3 DNA is TGCGCCAGCAGCTTGTCAGGGGGAATCGGGGAGCTGTTTTTT.

The V and J genes are TRBV5-1 and TRBJ2-7; maybe TRBD2 (6 bases). This CDR3 has 13 residues. V dropped 1 base and J dropped 12 bases, with 17 bases sitting between them. Germline-derived CDR1 and CDR2 are SGHRS and YFSETQ. The CDR3 nucleotides are TGCGCCAGCAGCTTGATGGGACGGGACTTTTCGTACTTC. Amino acids: CASSLMGRDFSYF.

The rearrangement uses TRBV10-3 and TRBJ2-3, with 12 bases matching TRBD2. Losses at the gene ends were 2 bases for V and 3 bases for J; bases not matched to a gene: 3. Looked up from germline, CDR1 is ENHRY and CDR2 is SYGVKD. The CDR3 is 16 amino acids. The CDR3 region has the DNA TGTGCCATCAGTGAGACTAGCGGGAGGCCAACAGATACGCAGTATTTT. Its translation is CAISETSGRPTDTQYF.

The chain combines TRBV7-2 with TRBJ1-4; possible D gene TRBD1, 5 bases. Germline assignment: CDR1 SGHTA and CDR2 FQGNSA. Trimming stripped 5 bases from V and 6 bases from J, with 16 bases between. The CDR3 sequence is 15 residues long. CDR3 sequence: CASSLSYGGYEKLFF. The DNA for the CDR3 is TGTGCCAGCAGCCTCTCGTACGGGGGGTATGAAAAACTGTTTTTT.

The chain has TRBV7-9 and TRBJ2-3, with unresolved D. The CDR3 contains 15 residues. The V gene lost 6 bases and the J gene lost 3 bases, with 16 bases spanning the gap. Germline CDR1 SEHNR, CDR2 FQNEAQ (reference sequence). In DNA form, the CDR3 reads TGTGCCAGCAGTTCCTTAAAAAGTTCAACAGATACGCAGTATTTT. This sequence encodes CASSSLKSSTDTQYF.

V usage is TRBV10-2 and J usage is TRBJ2-7, with D hard to call. The CDR3 has 11 residues. V was clipped by 5 bases and J by 2 bases, with 4 bases between them. Looked up from germline, CDR1 is WSHSY and CDR2 is SAAADI. CDR3 nucleotide sequence: TGCGCCAGCAGTATAACCTACGAGCAGTACTTC. Translation: CASSITYEQYF.

The DNA for the CDR3 is TGCGCCAGCAGCCAAGACGGGGCAGGGCCTTACGAGCAGTACTTC. Translated: CASSQDGAGPYEQYF. This rearrangement joins TRBV4-3 to TRBJ2-7; TRBD1 or TRBD2 may be the D gene (5 bases each). The CDR3 spans 15 residues. Germline CDR1 is LGHNA and CDR2 is YSLEER. V lost 0 bases to trimming and J lost 4 bases, with 13 bases between them.

The rearrangement joins TRBV30 to TRBJ2-7; D may correspond to TRBD1 or TRBD2 (5 bases each). The germline gives CDR1 GTSNPN, CDR2 SVGIG (reference sequence). The CDR3 covers 14 residues. Trimming cost V 3 bases and J 1 base, with 13 bases left between them. The DNA of the CDR3 is TGTGCCTGGAGGAGGGACCCAGCGTCCTACGAGCAGTACTTC. Its translation: CAWRRDPASYEQYF.

As regards this clone: Other nucleotide sequences from this sample produce the same CDR3. J is TRBJ2-1 and V is TRBV18, with 10 bases aligning to TRBD2. Per germline, CDR1 KGHSH and CDR2 LQKENI. The CDR3 covers 15 residues. V shed 3 bases, J shed 2 bases, and the junction held 1 base outside the gene matches. CDR3 region: CASSPGTSAYNEQFF. The CDR3 DNA is TGTGCCAGCTCACCCGGGACTAGCGCCTACAATGAGCAGTTCTTC.